What follows are 3 T cell receptor beta chains derived from one specimen sequenced in a study of OX40 agonist ivuxolimab in advanced cancers. Assay: immunoSEQ multiplex PCR; the TCRdb copy retains only in-frame clones and omits some. Of 95,000 to 150,000 clones listed, approximately 92% were seen once; the top ten hold approximately 0.15%. The sequencing here drew on CD4+ or CD8+ T cells sorted from blood, taken in a trial of the OX40 agonist ivuxolimab. The receptors come from an adult with an advanced solid tumor such as melanoma, head and neck, liver or kidney cancer.

The V call is TRBV5-8, the J call TRBJ1-5; unclear D gene. This CDR3 region has 11 residues. CDR1 is SGHTS, CDR2 YDEGEE, per germline. The V end lost 4 bases, the J end lost 9 bases, and 8 bases lay between the germline ends. The CDR3 loop reads CASSHVGPQHF. The DNA of the CDR3 is TGTGCCAGCAGCCACGTGGGGCCCCAGCATTTT.

The rearrangement links TRBV2 to TRBJ2-2; D possibly matches TRBD1 or TRBD2 (5 bases each). CDR1 is SNHLY and CDR2 is FYNNEI in the germline V gene. The CDR3 contains 12 residues. The V gene lost 5 bases and the J gene lost 8 bases, with 9 bases spanning the gap. The CDR3 DNA follows: TGTGCCAGCAGTACCGGGGCAGGGGAGCTGTTTTTT. Translation gives CASSTGAGELFF.

This clone showed up just once. The rearrangement uses TRBV7-9 and TRBJ2-3, with D possibly matching TRBD1 (6 bases). This CDR3 contains 14 residues. With 7 bases removed from V and 3 bases from J, the gap between germline ends came to 14 bases. CDR1 is SEHNR and CDR2 is FQNEAQ in the germline V gene (reference sequence). CDR3 amino acids: CASMTQGGTDTQYF. The DNA of the CDR3 is TGTGCCAGCATGACACAGGGTGGTACAGATACGCAGTATTTT. Full variable domain (rest looked up from reference TRBV7-9 and TRBJ2-3): DTGVSQNPRHKITKRGQNVTFRCDPISEHNRLYWYRQTLGQGPEFLTYFQNEAQLEKSRLLSDRFSAERPKGSFSTLEIQRTEQGDSAMYLCASMTQGGTDTQYFGPGTRLTVL.